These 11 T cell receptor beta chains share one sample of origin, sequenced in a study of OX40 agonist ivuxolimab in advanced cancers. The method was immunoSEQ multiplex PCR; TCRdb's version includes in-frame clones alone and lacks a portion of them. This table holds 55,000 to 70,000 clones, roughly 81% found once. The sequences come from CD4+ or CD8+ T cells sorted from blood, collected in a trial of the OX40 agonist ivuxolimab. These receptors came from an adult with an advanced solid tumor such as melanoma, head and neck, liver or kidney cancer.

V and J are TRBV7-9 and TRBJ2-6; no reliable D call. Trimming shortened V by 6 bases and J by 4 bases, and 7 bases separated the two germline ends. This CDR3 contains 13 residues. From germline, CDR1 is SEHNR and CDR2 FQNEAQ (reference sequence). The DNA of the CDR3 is TGTGCCAGCAGGCCGGCAGGGGCCAACGTCCTGACTTTC. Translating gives CASRPAGANVLTF.

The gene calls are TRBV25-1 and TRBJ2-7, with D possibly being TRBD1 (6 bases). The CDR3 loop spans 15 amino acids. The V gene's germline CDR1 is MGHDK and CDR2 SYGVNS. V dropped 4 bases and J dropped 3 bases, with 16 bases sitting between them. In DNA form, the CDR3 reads TGTGCCAGCAGTGCTCCGGGACATACCATCTACGAGCAGTACTTC. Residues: CASSAPGHTIYEQYF.

The CDR3 reads CASSSRRDISYEQYF. Here the CDR3 DNA reads TGTGCCAGTAGTAGTCGACGGGACATCTCCTACGAGCAGTACTTC. The rearrangement links TRBV19 to TRBJ2-7, with D possibly TRBD1 on 6 matching bases. Germline assignment: CDR1 LNHDA and CDR2 SQIVND (reference sequence). The CDR3 covers 15 residues. Deletions cut 4 bases from V and 0 bases from J, with 13 bases between.

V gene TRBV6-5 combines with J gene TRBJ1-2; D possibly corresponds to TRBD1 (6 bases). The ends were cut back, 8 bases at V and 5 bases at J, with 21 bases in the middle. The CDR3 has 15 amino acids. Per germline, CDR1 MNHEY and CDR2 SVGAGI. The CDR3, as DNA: TGTGCCAGCTCCCCTGACAGGTCTGGTATATATGGCTACACCTTC. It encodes CASSPDRSGIYGYTF.

In DNA, the CDR3 is TGTGCCAGCGCTTCGGTGAACACTGAAGCTTTCTTT. This codes for CASASVNTEAFF. The chain links TRBV6-5 to TRBJ1-1; D unresolved. With 8 bases removed from V and 0 bases from J, the gap between germline ends came to 7 bases. The CDR3 consists of 12 residues. From germline, CDR1 is MNHEY and CDR2 SVGAGI.

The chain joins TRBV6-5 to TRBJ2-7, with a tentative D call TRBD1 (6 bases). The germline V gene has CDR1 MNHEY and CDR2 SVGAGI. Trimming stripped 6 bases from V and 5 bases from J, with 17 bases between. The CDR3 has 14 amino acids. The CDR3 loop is CASSDAPGEDEQYF. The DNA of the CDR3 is TGTGCCAGCAGCGACGCCCCAGGGGAAGACGAGCAGTACTTC.

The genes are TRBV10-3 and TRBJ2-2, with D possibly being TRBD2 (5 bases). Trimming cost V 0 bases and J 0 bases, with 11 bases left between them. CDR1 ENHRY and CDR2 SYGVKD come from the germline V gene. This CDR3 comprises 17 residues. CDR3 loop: CAISESRGGANTGELFF. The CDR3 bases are TGTGCCATCAGTGAGTCTCGGGGTGGCGCGAACACCGGGGAGCTGTTTTTT.

The CDR3 nucleotides are TGTGCCAGCAGCTTAGGAGGAGCCGGGGAGCTGTTTTTT. It codes for CASSLGGAGELFF. The chain uses TRBV7-9 and TRBJ2-2; D call uncertain. CDR1 and CDR2 from the germline V gene are SEHNR and FQNEAQ (reference sequence). The CDR3 length is 13 residues. V lost 1 base to trimming and J lost 6 bases, with 6 bases between them.

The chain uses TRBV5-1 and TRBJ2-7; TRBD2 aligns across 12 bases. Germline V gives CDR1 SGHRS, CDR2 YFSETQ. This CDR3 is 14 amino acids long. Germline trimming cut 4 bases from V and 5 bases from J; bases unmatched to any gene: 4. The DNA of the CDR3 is TGCGCCAGCAGCCCTAGCGGGAGGGCCGACGAGCAGTACTTC. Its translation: CASSPSGRADEQYF.

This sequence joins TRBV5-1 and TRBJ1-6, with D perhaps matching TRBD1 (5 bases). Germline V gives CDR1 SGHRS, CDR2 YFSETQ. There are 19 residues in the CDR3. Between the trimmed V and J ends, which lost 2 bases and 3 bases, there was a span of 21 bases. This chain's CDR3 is CASSFVGSQGLFYNSPLHF. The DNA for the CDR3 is TGCGCCAGCAGCTTCGTTGGATCCCAGGGCCTCTTCTATAATTCACCCCTCCACTTT.

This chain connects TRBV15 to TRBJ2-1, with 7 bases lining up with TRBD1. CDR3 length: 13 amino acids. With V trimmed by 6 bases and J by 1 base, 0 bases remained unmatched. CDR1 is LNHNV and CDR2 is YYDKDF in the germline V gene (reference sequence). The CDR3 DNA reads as TGTGCCACCAGGACAGGGTCCTACAATGAGCAGTTCTTC. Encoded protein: CATRTGSYNEQFF. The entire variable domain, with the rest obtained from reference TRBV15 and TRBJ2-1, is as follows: DAMVIQNPRYQVTQFGKPVTLSCSQTLNHNVMYWYQQKSSQAPKLLFHYYDKDFNNEADTPDNFQSRRPNTSFCFLDIRSPGLGDTAMYLCATRTGSYNEQFFGPGTRLTVL.